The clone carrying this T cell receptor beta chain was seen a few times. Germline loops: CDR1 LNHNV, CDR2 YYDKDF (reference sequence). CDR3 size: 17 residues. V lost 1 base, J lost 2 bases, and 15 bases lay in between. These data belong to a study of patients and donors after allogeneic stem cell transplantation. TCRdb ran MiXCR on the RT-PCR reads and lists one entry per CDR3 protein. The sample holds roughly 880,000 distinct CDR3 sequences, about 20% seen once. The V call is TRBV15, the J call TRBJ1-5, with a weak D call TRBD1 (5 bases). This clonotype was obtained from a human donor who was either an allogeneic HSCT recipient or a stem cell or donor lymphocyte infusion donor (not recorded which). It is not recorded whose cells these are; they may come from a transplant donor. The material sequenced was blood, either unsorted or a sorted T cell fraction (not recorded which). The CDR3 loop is CATSRAKGQKGNQPQHF. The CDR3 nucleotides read TGTGCCACCAGCAGAGCTAAAGGACAAAAGGGCAATCAGCCCCAGCATTTT.